This passage covers 20 T cell receptor beta chains from one sample sequenced in a study of blood T cell repertoires in COVID-19. Repertoires were generated with immunoSEQ multiplex PCR, while TCRdb's copy carries only in-frame clones and drops some. The table has roughly 110,000 clones, more than 80% seen once. Specimen: peripheral blood. The receptors originated from a man between 40 and 49 years old with active or convalescent COVID-19.

This clone has just a few counts. The chain joins TRBV2 to TRBJ2-1; D not resolved. Germline CDR1 reads SNHLY; CDR2 reads FYNNEI. The V end was cut by 7 bases, the J end by 9 bases, with 10 bases between. The CDR3 consists of 11 residues. The CDR3 DNA sequence: TGTGCCAGCATCAAAGCTGGTGAGCAGTTCTTC. Encoded protein: CASIKAGEQFF.

This chain connects TRBV6-6 to TRBJ2-7; the match to TRBD2 covers 7 bases. V shed 5 bases and J 2 bases; nucleotides not matched to a gene: 15. Germline V gene data show CDR1 as MNHNY and CDR2 as SVGAGI (reference sequence). The CDR3 is 17 amino acids. The CDR3 is CASSHRYRDYFTYEQYF. In DNA, the CDR3 is TGTGCCAGCAGTCACCGATACCGGGACTACTTTACCTACGAGCAGTACTTC.

For the CDR3, the DNA is TGTGCCAGCAGCTTAGGGACAGGGGGCGCAGCTTTCTTT. Its translation is CASSLGTGGAAFF. The rearrangement uses TRBV7-9 and TRBJ1-1; 11 bases map to TRBD1. Germline V gene sequence: CDR1 SEHNR, CDR2 FQNEAQ (reference sequence). The CDR3 spans 13 residues. J was trimmed by 10 bases and V by 1 base; bases with no gene match: 2.

V gene TRBV7-9 combines with J gene TRBJ2-7; TRBD2 matches 12 bases. The V segment lost 5 bases and the J segment 13 bases; nucleotides outside the gene matches: 12. This CDR3 comprises 14 residues. Germline loops: CDR1 SEHNR, CDR2 FQNEAQ (reference sequence). CDR3 in amino acids: CASSLGLAGTLGYF. In nucleotides, the CDR3 is TGTGCCAGCAGCCTTGGACTAGCGGGAACCCTCGGCTACTTC.

The gene calls are TRBV29-1 and TRBJ2-3; 8 bases map to TRBD1. V was pared by 1 base and J by 6 bases, with 6 bases of the junction left unmatched. The CDR3 spans 14 residues. Germline V gene sequence: CDR1 SQVTM, CDR2 ANQGSEA. The CDR3 nucleotides read TGCAGCGTTGAAGTCGCCAGGGGGCTTGATACGCAGTATTTT. Its translation: CSVEVARGLDTQYF.

The CDR3 sequence: CASSSAGGFYEQYF. CDR3 nucleotides: TGTGCCAGCAGTTCGGCGGGAGGGTTTTACGAGCAGTACTTC. The V call is TRBV6-2 or TRBV6-3, the J call TRBJ2-7; the match to TRBD2 covers 9 bases. The length of the CDR3 is 14 residues. Germline V gene sequence: CDR1 MNHEY, CDR2 SVGEGT. V was pared by 4 bases and J by 4 bases, with 5 bases of the junction left unmatched.

The rearrangement joins TRBV19 to TRBJ1-1, with D hard to call. The ends were cut back, 3 bases at V and 2 bases at J, with 10 bases in the middle. Per germline, CDR1 LNHDA and CDR2 SQIVND (reference sequence). This CDR3 spans 14 amino acids. The CDR3 DNA follows: TGTGCCAGTAGTATTGAGGATAGAAACACTGAAGCTTTCTTT. Its translation is CASSIEDRNTEAFF.

The table lists this clone with a count of one. The rearrangement links TRBV27 to TRBJ1-5; D remains unclear. Trimming cost V 0 bases and J 10 bases, with 16 bases left between them. Germline loops: CDR1 MNHEY, CDR2 SMNVEV (reference sequence). This CDR3 contains 15 residues. The CDR3 DNA follows: TGTGCCAGCAGTTTATCGCCGATGGGTGCAGGTCCCCAGCATTTT. This codes for CASSLSPMGAGPQHF.

The chain is built from TRBV28 and TRBJ1-4; D possibly corresponds to TRBD1 (6 bases). Trimming pared 1 base from V and 6 bases from J, leaving 21 bases between. The germline gives CDR1 MDHEN, CDR2 SYDVKM. This CDR3 has 18 residues. For the CDR3, the DNA is TGTGCCAGCAGTTTATTGGACAGCGCTCGGGCAGGGGATGAAAAACTGTTTTTT. Encoded protein: CASSLLDSARAGDEKLFF.

The sample holds one count of this clone. The chain is built from TRBV9 and TRBJ2-1; TRBD2 matches at 11 bases. V dropped 4 bases and J dropped 8; count of bases not matched to a gene: 8. CDR3 length equals 15 residues. Germline-derived CDR1 and CDR2 are SGDLS and YYNGEE. The CDR3 nucleotides read TGTGCCAGCAGCTATACTAGCGGGAGTATGTATGAGCAGTTCTTC. Amino acids: CASSYTSGSMYEQFF.

The chain is built from TRBV6-2 or TRBV6-3 and TRBJ2-7, with D hard to call. Germline V lookup: CDR1 MNHEY, CDR2 SVGEGT. V was pared by 2 bases and J by 6 bases, with 14 bases between. CDR3 length: 14 residues. The CDR3 here is CASSYRSGGAEQYF. CDR3 in DNA: TGTGCCAGCAGTTACAGGAGTGGTGGTGCCGAGCAGTACTTC.

This sequence joins TRBV4-1 and TRBJ2-7; 10 positions match TRBD2. Germline trimming cut 4 bases from V and 1 base from J; bases unmatched to any gene: 10. CDR1 and CDR2 (germline): MGHRA, YSYEKL. This CDR3 has 17 residues. The chain's CDR3 is CASSLTSGKGVSYEQYF. The CDR3 DNA follows: TGCGCCAGCAGCCTCACTAGCGGGAAGGGCGTTTCCTACGAGCAGTACTTC.

By share, this clone ranks as medium-sized. For the CDR3, the DNA is TGTGCCAGCATTGACAGGGGAGGCGGCACTGAAGCTTTCTTT. Its translation: CASIDRGGGTEAFF. The chain uses TRBV28 and TRBJ1-1, with TRBD1 matching over 8 bases. The CDR3 is 14 residues long. Germline values: CDR1 MDHEN, CDR2 SYDVKM. The V segment lost 7 bases and the J segment 4 bases; nucleotides outside the gene matches: 8.

The rearrangement uses TRBV19 and TRBJ2-7; D call uncertain. The V and J ends lost 3 bases and 1 base respectively, with 7 bases between them. The CDR3 runs to 13 residues. The germline gives CDR1 LNHDA, CDR2 SQIVND (reference sequence). As DNA, the CDR3 is TGTGCCAGTAGTATCGTAGTTTCCTACGAGCAGTACTTC. Translating gives CASSIVVSYEQYF.

Only a few counts were recorded for this clone. The rearrangement links TRBV5-1 to TRBJ2-3, with D tentatively TRBD1 (6 bases). This CDR3 has 14 residues. V lost 7 bases to trimming and J lost 1 base, with 13 bases between them. The germline V gene encodes CDR1 SGHRS and CDR2 YFSETQ. The CDR3 coding sequence is TGCGCCAGCGGAGATGGGACACGCACAGATACGCAGTATTTT. This encodes CASGDGTRTDTQYF.

This sequence joins TRBV15 and TRBJ2-3, with D possibly matching TRBD2 (5 bases). The CDR3 has 15 amino acids. Trimming left V 0 bases short and J 4 bases short, with 11 bases between. CDR1 is LNHNV and CDR2 is YYDKDF in the germline V gene (reference sequence). The CDR3 reads CATSRDQLAADTQYF. CDR3 nucleotide sequence: TGTGCCACCAGCAGAGATCAGCTAGCTGCAGATACGCAGTATTTT. Full variable domain (remainder filled in from reference TRBV15 and TRBJ2-3): DAMVIQNPRYQVTQFGKPVTLSCSQTLNHNVMYWYQQKSSQAPKLLFHYYDKDFNNEADTPDNFQSRRPNTSFCFLDIRSPGLGDTAMYLCATSRDQLAADTQYFGPGTRLTVL.

The chain has TRBV28 and TRBJ1-1; D uncertain. Germline assignment: CDR1 MDHEN and CDR2 SYDVKM. V lost 2 bases and J 1 base, leaving 8 bases between the germline ends. CDR3 length equals 14 residues. The DNA of the CDR3 is TGTGCCAGCAGTTTAGTCCCTAAGAACACTGAAGCTTTCTTT. Protein sequence: CASSLVPKNTEAFF.

V gene TRBV28 combines with J gene TRBJ2-7, with D uncertain. From germline, CDR1 is MDHEN and CDR2 SYDVKM. V was clipped by 7 bases and J by 2 bases, with 6 bases between them. The CDR3 runs to 11 residues. In DNA, the CDR3 is TGTGCCAGCACCAGCGCCTACGAGCAGTACTTC. This sequence encodes CASTSAYEQYF. Variable domain in full (rest from reference TRBV28 and TRBJ2-7): DVKVTQSSRYLVKRTGEKVFLECVQDMDHENMFWYRQDPGLGLRLIYFSYDVKMKEKGDIPEGYSVSREKKERFSLILESASTNQTSMYLCASTSAYEQYFGPGTRLTVT.

The chain carries TRBV7-3 and TRBJ2-2, with TRBD1 matching 7 bases. The CDR3 has 15 residues. Looked up from germline, CDR1 is SGHTA and CDR2 is FQGTGA. The V gene end was trimmed by 4 bases and the J gene end by 4 bases; junction bases not matched to a gene: 6. Here the CDR3 DNA reads TGTGCCAGCAGCTATGAACAGGGGATCACCGGGGAGCTGTTTTTT. Translated, it gives CASSYEQGITGELFF.

The DNA for the CDR3 is TGTGCCAGCAGCTTAGGGCAGTACTCCTACGAGCAGTACTTC. It yields the protein CASSLGQYSYEQYF. The chain uses TRBV7-8 and TRBJ2-7; no clear D. Germline V CDR1 and CDR2: SGHVS, FQNEAQ. CDR3 length: 14 amino acids. V lost 1 base, J lost 0 bases, and 7 bases lay in between.